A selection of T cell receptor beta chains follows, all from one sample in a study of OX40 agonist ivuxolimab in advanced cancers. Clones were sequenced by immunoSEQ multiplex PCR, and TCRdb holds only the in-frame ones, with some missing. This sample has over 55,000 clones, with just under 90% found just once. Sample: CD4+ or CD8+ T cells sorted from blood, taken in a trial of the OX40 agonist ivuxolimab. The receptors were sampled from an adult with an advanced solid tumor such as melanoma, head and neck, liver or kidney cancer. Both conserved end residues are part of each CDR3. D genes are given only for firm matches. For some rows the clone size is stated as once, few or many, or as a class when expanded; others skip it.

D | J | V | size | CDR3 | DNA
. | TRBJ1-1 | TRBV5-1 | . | CASSPAAGSNTEAFF | TGCGCCAGCAGCCCGGCCGCGGGGTCGAACACTGAAGCTTTCTTT
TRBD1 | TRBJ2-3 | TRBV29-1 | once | CSVGAPGQGSDTQYF | TGCAGCGTTGGGGCCCCGGGACAGGGGTCAGATACGCAGTATTTT
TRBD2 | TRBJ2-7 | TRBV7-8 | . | CASSPGLAVYEQYF | TGTGCCAGCAGCCCGGGACTAGCTGTCTACGAGCAGTACTTC
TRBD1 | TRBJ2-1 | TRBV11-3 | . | CASRPPRDRGNNEQFF | TGTGCCAGCAGACCCCCCCGGGACAGGGGCAACAATGAGCAGTTCTTC
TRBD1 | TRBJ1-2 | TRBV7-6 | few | CASSPLGGGIDGYTF | TGTGCCAGCAGCCCGCTTGGAGGGGGCATTGATGGCTACACCTTC
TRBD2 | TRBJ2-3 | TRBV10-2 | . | CASRGGGGGSTDTQYF | TGCGCCAGCAGGGGCGGGGGCGGGGGGAGCACAGATACGCAGTATTTT
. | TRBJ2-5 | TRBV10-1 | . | CASSRAIQETQYF | TGCGCCAGCAGTCGGGCTATTCAAGAGACCCAGTACTTC
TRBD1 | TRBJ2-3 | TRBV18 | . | CASSPQGAVTDTQYF | TGTGCCAGCTCACCACAGGGGGCCGTGACAGATACGCAGTATTTT
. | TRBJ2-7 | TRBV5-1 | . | CASSLGGTYEQYF | TGCGCCAGCAGCTTAGGGGGAACCTACGAGCAGTACTTC
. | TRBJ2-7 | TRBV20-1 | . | CSARDVNEQYF | TGCAGTGCTAGAGATGTGAACGAGCAGTACTTC
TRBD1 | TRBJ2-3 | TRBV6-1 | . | CASGPGQITDTQYF | TGTGCCAGCGGACCGGGACAGATTACAGATACGCAGTATTTT